This T cell receptor beta chain was identified during a study of T-cell memory formation after mild COVID-19 (dated by TCRdb to the early 2020s). In terms of the full investigation: TCR sequence clusters from the two donors were found to be largely donor specific. Longitudinal TCRalpha and TCRbeta repertoire sequencing tracked T-cell clones expanding and contracting after mild COVID-19 in a couple of donors. Two young, previously healthy adult volunteers made up the cohort, one male and one female. The full study reports these points: SARS-CoV-2 specificity was not confirmed for the second-wave clones peaking on day 37. Contracting CD4+ clones turned up mainly in the CM and EM memory subsets, whereas EMRA was where CD8+ clones were enriched. Balanced CD4/CD8 phenotypes were observed for clones contracting from day 15 to 85, whereas a bias towards CD4+ was observed for a second wave of clones expanding from day 15 to 37. The study included only a couple of mild cases, and larger cohorts that include severe cases with pre-infection samples were judged to be necessary. The detection of some responding clones in pre-infection memory suggests that pre-existing cross-reactive memory T cells joined the SARS-CoV-2 response.

As encoded in the germline V gene, CDR1 is SQVTM while CDR2 is ANQGSEA. V is cut back by 6 bases and J by 5 bases, with 4 bases in the junction unmatched. Measured from the cysteine to the phenylalanine, the CDR3 is 13 residues long. The read is trimmed to its CDR3 DNA, 39 bases read in frame from base 1. Ficoll-Paque density gradient centrifugation was the method used to isolate PBMCs. Sequencing relied on an Illumina NovaSeq 6000. TCRalpha and TCRbeta cDNA libraries were built by 5'RACE with constant-segment primers, adding sample barcodes and unique molecular identifiers. Trizol reagent was used to extract RNA from every sample. The libraries were amplified in two PCR steps, and the second step added a second sample barcode and Illumina TruSeq adapters. Sequencing of the libraries was done on an Illumina NovaSeq, producing 2 x 150 bp paired-end reads. In the paper's pipeline: Demultiplexing of reads and collapsing into UMI-guided consensus sequences were performed with migec v1.2.7. With mixcr v2.1.11, UMI consensuses were aligned to TRA and TRB V and J templates and assembled into clonotypes. A clonotype was counted as expanded or contracted only if both edgeR and NoisET called the change significant, with noise models trained on biological replicates. For edgeR calls, a false discovery rate-adjusted p below 0.01 and a log2 fold-change threshold of 1 were applied. As an exploratory analysis of dynamics, max-normalized trajectories of the 1000 most abundant clonotypes were examined by PCA with hierarchical clustering. Separately sequenced CD4+ and CD8+ repertoires were used to assign the CD4 or CD8 phenotype of responding clones. The raw public reads went through TCRdb reprocessing: fastp at Q25, MiXCR clone calling, in-frame beta chains kept. Rows are unified per CDR3 protein, each entry keeping the most common DNA and genes. The V and J calls follow TCRdb's processing rather than the paper's. The sample data list some 160,000 distinct CDR3 sequences, and around 30% of these were observed just once. Around 12% of the sample rests with the top ten.

This clonotype was observed a single time. The clone's antigen remains unknown. The sample holds no much larger clone one base away, and base qualities are not on file. The chain couples TRBV29-1 to TRBJ2-2, with 9 bases in between that match TRBD2. The TCR originated in an adult woman who had mild COVID-19 (a few samples of this study predate the infection). The sample titles of this study are shuffled in the database, so cell type and time point are left out; the donor was told from shared clones. Sequencing was performed on PBMCs or a T cell subset sorted from them (not recorded which). In nucleotide form, the sequence is TGCAGCGTCAGACTAGCGGAGACCGGGGAGCTGTTTTTT. It specifies CSVRLAETGELFF.